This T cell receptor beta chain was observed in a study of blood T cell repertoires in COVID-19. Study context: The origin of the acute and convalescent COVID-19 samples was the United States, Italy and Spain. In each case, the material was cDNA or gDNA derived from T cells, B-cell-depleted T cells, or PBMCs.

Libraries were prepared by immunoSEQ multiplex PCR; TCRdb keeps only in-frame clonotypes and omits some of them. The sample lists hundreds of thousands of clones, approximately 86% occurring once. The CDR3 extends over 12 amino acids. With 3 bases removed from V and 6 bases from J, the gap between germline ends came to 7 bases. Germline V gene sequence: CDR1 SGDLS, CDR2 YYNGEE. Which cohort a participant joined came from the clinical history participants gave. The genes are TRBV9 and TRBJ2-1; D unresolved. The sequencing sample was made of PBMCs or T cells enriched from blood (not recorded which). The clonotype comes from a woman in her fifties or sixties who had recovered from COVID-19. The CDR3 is CASSALSNEQFF. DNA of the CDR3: TGTGCCAGCAGCGCCCTTTCCAATGAGCAGTTCTTC.